This TCR beta chain was retrieved from a study of cytomegalovirus exposure and HLA in healthy donors. Use of 60 Vbeta and 13 Jbeta primers characterized the PCR. Sequenced by immunoSEQ multiplex PCR; TCRdb stores in-frame clones only, minus some. The sample gives around 20,000 clones, under 90% of which show up once; roughly 23% is in the top ten. Concerning this clone itself: The antigen remains unidentified.

The study's findings and limits: Trimming of TCR beta V- and J-genes showed a link, identified in a later analysis, to a missense DCLRE1C variant.

Germline V CDR1 and CDR2: SGHKS, YYEKEE (reference sequence). Between the trimmed V and J ends, which lost 4 bases and 0 bases, there was a span of 10 bases. This CDR3 comprises 14 residues. The V gene is TRBV5-5, the J gene TRBJ1-1; D call uncertain. The clonotype was recovered from a human donor in good health. What was sequenced was PBMCs. The CDR3 coding sequence is TGTGCCAGCAGCCTGCTCGGGATGAACACTGAAGCTTTCTTT. Its protein is CASSLLGMNTEAFF.